These T cell receptor beta chains were read from a single sample in a study of relationships among human T cell subsets. TCRdb recomputed calls from the multiplex PCR reads with MiXCR, one row per CDR3 protein. Of around 2,600 distinct CDR3 sequences in the sample, about 80% are singletons; the top ten hold under 20%. The specimen was total T cells sorted from blood. The receptor source for this set is a man in his forties in good health. CDR3s include the opening cysteine and the closing phenylalanine or tryptophan. A D gene is named only where the DNA matches it firmly. The listing skips clone size in some rows; elsewhere it reads once, few, many or a size class.

d_gene: .
abundance: .
v_gene: TRBV11-2
j_gene: TRBJ2-7
CDR3aa: CASKDNRYEQYF
CDR3nt: TGTGCCAGCAAGGACAACCGCTACGAGCAGTACTTC

d_gene: .
abundance: once
v_gene: TRBV28
j_gene: TRBJ2-3
CDR3aa: CASSSPFRLSSTDTQYF
CDR3nt: TGTGCCAGCAGCTCCCCCTTTAGACTCTCTAGCACAGATACGCAGTATTTT

d_gene: .
abundance: .
v_gene: TRBV11-1
j_gene: TRBJ2-3
CDR3aa: CASGPSADTQYF
CDR3nt: TGTGCCAGCGGACCCTCGGCAGATACGCAGTATTTT

d_gene: .
abundance: .
v_gene: TRBV11-2
j_gene: TRBJ2-1
CDR3aa: CASSLQGSLFDEQFF
CDR3nt: TGTGCCAGCAGCTTACAGGGTTCGTTATTCGATGAGCAGTTCTTC

d_gene: .
abundance: .
v_gene: TRBV4-2
j_gene: TRBJ2-3
CDR3aa: CASSQDRGNTDTQYF
CDR3nt: TGTGCCAGCAGCCAAGATAGGGGCAACACAGATACGCAGTATTTT

d_gene: .
abundance: .
v_gene: TRBV5-1
j_gene: TRBJ1-1
CDR3aa: CASSLDPSNTEAFF
CDR3nt: TGCGCCAGCAGCTTGGATCCGTCGAACACTGAAGCTTTCTTT

d_gene: TRBD1
abundance: .
v_gene: TRBV4-3
j_gene: TRBJ2-1
CDR3aa: CASSHGTGGFKRSTNEQFF
CDR3nt: TGCGCCAGCAGCCACGGGACAGGGGGCTTCAAGCGGAGCACCAATGAGCAGTTCTTC

d_gene: TRBD2
abundance: .
v_gene: TRBV6-6
j_gene: TRBJ2-3
CDR3aa: CASSDSTSGSTDTQYF
CDR3nt: TGTGCCAGCAGTGACTCGACTAGCGGGAGTACAGATACGCAGTATTTT

d_gene: TRBD2
abundance: .
v_gene: TRBV12-3/TRBV12-4
j_gene: TRBJ2-3
CDR3aa: CASSLGAAGGTDTQYF
CDR3nt: TGTGCCAGCAGTTTAGGGGCAGCGGGAGGCACAGATACGCAGTATTTT

d_gene: .
abundance: .
v_gene: TRBV11-2
j_gene: TRBJ2-7
CDR3aa: CASSLGLVTGFDEQYF
CDR3nt: TGTGCCAGCAGCTTGGGCTTGGTGACAGGATTTGACGAGCAGTACTTC

d_gene: .
abundance: .
v_gene: TRBV5-1
j_gene: TRBJ1-1
CDR3aa: CASGPTANQLGAFF
CDR3nt: TGCGCCAGCGGCCCTACAGCCAATCAGTTAGGAGCTTTCTTT

d_gene: TRBD1
abundance: .
v_gene: TRBV11-2
j_gene: TRBJ2-3
CDR3aa: CASSLLGGGTDTQYF
CDR3nt: TGTGCCAGCAGCTTGCTAGGGGGCGGCACAGATACGCAGTATTTT

d_gene: .
abundance: .
v_gene: TRBV7-8
j_gene: TRBJ1-2
CDR3aa: CASSPAHKGYAF
CDR3nt: TGTGCCAGCAGCCCAGCCCACAAGGGCTACGCCTTC

d_gene: .
abundance: few
v_gene: TRBV6-4
j_gene: TRBJ2-7
CDR3aa: CASSPRGISYEQYF
CDR3nt: TGTGCCAGCAGCCCACGGGGGATCTCCTACGAGCAGTACTTC

d_gene: .
abundance: .
v_gene: TRBV12-3/TRBV12-4
j_gene: TRBJ2-3
CDR3aa: CASSSFPDTQYF
CDR3nt: TGTGCCAGCAGCTCGTTTCCAGATACGCAGTATTTT